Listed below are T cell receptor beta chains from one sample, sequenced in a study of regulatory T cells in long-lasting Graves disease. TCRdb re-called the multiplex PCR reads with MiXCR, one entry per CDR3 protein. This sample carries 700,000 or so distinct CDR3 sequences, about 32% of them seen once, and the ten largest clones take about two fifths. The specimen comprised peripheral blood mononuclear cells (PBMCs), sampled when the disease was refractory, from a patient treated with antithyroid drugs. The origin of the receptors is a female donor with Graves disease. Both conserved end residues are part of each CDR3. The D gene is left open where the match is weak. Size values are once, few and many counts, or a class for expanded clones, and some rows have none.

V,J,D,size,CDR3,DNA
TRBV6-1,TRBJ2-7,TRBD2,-,CASKDPGLASYEQYF,TGTGCCAGCAAAGACCCGGGACTAGCATCCTACGAGCAGTACTTC
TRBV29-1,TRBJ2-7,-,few,CSVAIQTPYEQYF,TGCAGCGTTGCTATTCAAACTCCCTACGAGCAGTACTTC
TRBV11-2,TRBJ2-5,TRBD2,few,CASSLERLAGGAQYF,TGTGCCAGCAGCTTAGAGCGCCTAGCGGGAGGGGCCCAGTACTTC
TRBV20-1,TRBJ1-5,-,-,CSAKGGNQPQHF,TGCAGTGCCAAGGGAGGGAATCAGCCCCAGCATTTT
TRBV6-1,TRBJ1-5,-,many,CASTRGLSSGSLSNQPQHF,TGTGCCAGCACTCGGGGACTTTCTTCAGGCAGCCTTAGCAATCAGCCCCAGCATTTT
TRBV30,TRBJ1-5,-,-,CAWARANNQPQHF,TGTGCCTGGGCCCGGGCCAACAATCAGCCCCAGCATTTT
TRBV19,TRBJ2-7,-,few,CASSIRGGRTSYEQYF,TGTGCCAGTAGTATAAGGGGGGGCCGAACTTCCTACGAGCAGTACTTC
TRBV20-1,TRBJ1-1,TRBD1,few,CSAPRGDTEAFF,TGCAGTGCCCCCAGGGGGGACACTGAAGCTTTCTTT
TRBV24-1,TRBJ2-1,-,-,CATSDVGRNEQFF,TGTGCCACCAGTGATGTTGGGCGCAATGAGCAGTTCTTC
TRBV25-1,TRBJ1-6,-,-,CASSELGHLSYNSPLHF,TGTGCCAGCAGTGAATTAGGACATCTCTCCTATAATTCACCCCTCCACTTT
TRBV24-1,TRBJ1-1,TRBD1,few,CATSDGQGLNTEAFF,TGTGCCACCAGTGACGGACAGGGGTTGAACACTGAAGCTTTCTTT
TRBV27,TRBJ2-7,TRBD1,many,CASSRLDRTLYEQYF,TGTGCCAGCAGTCGCCTGGACAGGACCCTTTACGAGCAGTACTTC
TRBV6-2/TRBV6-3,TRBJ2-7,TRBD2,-,CASNGREGSYEQYF,TGTGCCAGCAATGGACGGGAGGGATCCTACGAGCAGTACTTC
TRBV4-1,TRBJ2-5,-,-,CASSQDQRKETQYF,TGCGCCAGCAGCCAAGATCAGAGAAAAGAGACCCAGTACTTC
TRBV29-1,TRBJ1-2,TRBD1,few,CSAGTGEFYGYTF,TGCAGCGCCGGGACAGGGGAATTCTATGGCTACACCTTC
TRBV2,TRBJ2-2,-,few,CATLPGGTGELFF,TGTGCCACCCTTCCGGGTGGAACCGGGGAGCTGTTTTTT
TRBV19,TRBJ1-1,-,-,CASSPFEPQGTTEAFF,TGTGCCAGTAGTCCCTTCGAACCACAGGGTACAACAGAAGCTTTCTTT
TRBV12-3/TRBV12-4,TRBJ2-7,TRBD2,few,CASSVAAAGAPHEQYF,TGTGCCAGCAGCGTAGCAGCAGCGGGAGCCCCCCACGAGCAGTACTTC
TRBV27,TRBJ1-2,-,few,CASSPNHPLKGYTF,TGTGCCAGCAGTCCGAATCATCCCCTCAAGGGCTACACCTTC
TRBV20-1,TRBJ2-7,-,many,CSARDPPAAPEQYF,TGCAGTGCTAGAGATCCCCCCGCCGCCCCCGAGCAGTACTTC
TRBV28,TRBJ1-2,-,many,CASSLQSSFYGYTF,TGTGCCAGCAGTTTACAATCCAGTTTCTATGGCTACACCTTC
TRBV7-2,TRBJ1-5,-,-,CASSLASGLSNQPQHF,TGTGCCAGCAGCTTAGCGTCGGGATTGAGCAATCAGCCCCAGCATTTT
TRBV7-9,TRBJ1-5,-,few,CASSEDTSRPQHF,TGTGCCAGCAGTGAAGACACGTCACGGCCCCAGCATTTT
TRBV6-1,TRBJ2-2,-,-,CASSRDSNAGELFF,TGTGCCAGCAGTCGGGACTCTAATGCCGGGGAGCTGTTTTTT
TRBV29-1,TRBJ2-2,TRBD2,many,CSVQREAAVRTGELFF,TGCAGCGTTCAGCGGGAGGCCGCCGTTAGGACCGGGGAGCTGTTTTTT
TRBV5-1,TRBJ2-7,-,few,CASNVNRGSPYEQYF,TGCGCCAGCAATGTGAATCGGGGCTCTCCCTACGAGCAGTACTTC
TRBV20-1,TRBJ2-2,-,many,CSAAQFNTGELFF,TGCAGTGCTGCGCAGTTTAACACCGGGGAGCTGTTTTTT
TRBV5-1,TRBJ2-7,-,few,CASSLGGGKFEQYF,TGCGCCAGCAGCTTGGGCGGGGGCAAGTTCGAGCAGTACTTC
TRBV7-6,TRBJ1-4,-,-,CASSPVVPTGVEKLFF,TGTGCCAGCAGCCCAGTGGTACCGACGGGCGTTGAAAAACTGTTTTTT
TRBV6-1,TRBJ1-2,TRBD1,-,CASRRTGPSYGYTF,TGTGCCAGCAGAAGGACAGGTCCCTCCTATGGCTACACCTTC
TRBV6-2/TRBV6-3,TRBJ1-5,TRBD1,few,CASSYGGQGAGQPQHF,TGTGCCAGCAGTTACGGGGGACAGGGGGCCGGTCAGCCCCAGCATTTT